The 29 T cell receptor beta chains presented below share a single source sample, sequenced in a study of T-cell reconstitution after alpha-beta-depleted transplantation in children. Unique molecular identifiers were built into the TCRbeta library. TCRdb used MiXCR to reprocess the PCR reads, holding one entry per CDR3 protein. Of 550,000 to 800,000 distinct CDR3 sequences listed, approximately 14% are singletons. The sequencing here drew on PBMCs, taken before TCRalphabeta/CD19-depleted stem cell transplant. These receptors were obtained from a girl aged 2-10 years with congenital amegakaryocytic thrombocytopenia, due to receive a stem cell transplant.

The CDR3 sequence: CSARVLEGETQYF. The CDR3 DNA sequence: TGCAGTGCTAGAGTGCTAGAGGGAGAGACCCAGTACTTC. The chain recombines TRBV20-1 with TRBJ2-5, with D perhaps TRBD2 (5 bases). With 1 base removed from V and 4 bases from J, the gap between germline ends came to 10 bases. The V gene's germline CDR1 is DFQATT and CDR2 SNEGSKA (reference sequence). The CDR3 covers 13 residues.

Many counts were recorded for this clonotype. The genes are TRBV10-3 and TRBJ2-7, with D possibly TRBD2 on 5 matching bases. Germline loops: CDR1 ENHRY, CDR2 SYGVKD. Trimming removed 6 bases from V and 3 bases from J, with 15 bases in between. The length of the CDR3 is 14 residues. CDR3: CAIRKSGNSYEQYF. In DNA, the CDR3 is TGTGCCATCAGGAAGTCGGGGAACAGCTACGAGCAGTACTTC.

This clonotype has just a few counts. V gene TRBV10-3 combines with J gene TRBJ2-7, with 10 bases aligning to TRBD2. Germline trimming cut 2 bases from V and 3 bases from J; bases unmatched to any gene: 4. The CDR3 contains 15 residues. Germline V gives CDR1 ENHRY, CDR2 SYGVKD. CDR3 amino acids: CAISESLAGVYEQYF. CDR3 bases: TGTGCCATCAGTGAGAGTCTAGCGGGAGTCTACGAGCAGTACTTC.

This clonotype was seen many times. The chain carries TRBV10-3 and TRBJ2-5; no firm D call. CDR3 length: 14 amino acids. Trimming stripped 0 bases from V and 6 bases from J, with 11 bases between. The germline CDR1 and CDR2 sequences are ENHRY and SYGVKD. CDR3 residues: CAISESAETQTQYF. The CDR3 DNA follows: TGTGCCATCAGTGAGTCGGCGGAGACGCAGACCCAGTACTTC.

The chain uses TRBV5-1 and TRBJ2-2, with D possibly TRBD2 on 6 matching bases. In germline, CDR1 is SGHRS, CDR2 YFSETQ. V gave up 10 bases and J gave up 7 bases, with 23 bases separating them. This CDR3 has 15 residues. CDR3 coding DNA: TGCGCCTGCACCCGGGACTCGGCTTGGGGCGGGGAGCTGTTTTTT. This encodes CACTRDSAWGGELFF. Filled out from reference TRBV5-1 and TRBJ2-2, the complete variable domain reads KAGVTQTPRYLIKTRGQQVTLSCSPISGHRSVSWYQQTPGQGLQFLFEYFSETQRNKGNFPGRFSGRQFSNSRSEMNVSTLELGDSALYLCACTRDSAWGGELFFGEGSRLTVL.

This chain links TRBV12-3 or TRBV12-4 with TRBJ2-4; possible D gene TRBD2, 5 bases. Trimming cost V 6 bases and J 11 bases, with 20 bases left between them. The length of the CDR3 is 14 residues. The CDR3 is CASSQDLAGEVQYF. The DNA for the CDR3 is TGTGCCAGCAGCCAAGATCTTGCGGGTGAAGTTCAGTACTTC.

The chain carries TRBV10-3 and TRBJ2-1, with TRBD2 matching over 7 bases. Germline V lookup: CDR1 ENHRY, CDR2 SYGVKD. V gave up 8 bases and J gave up 5 bases; unmatched junction bases: 9. The length of the CDR3 is 14 residues. CDR3 residues: CAIRASGPNNEQFF. The DNA for the CDR3 is TGTGCCATCCGCGCTAGCGGCCCGAACAATGAGCAGTTCTTC.

This clonotype was counted at least ten times. V usage is TRBV28 and J usage is TRBJ1-1; D possibly corresponds to TRBD1 (6 bases). Trimming left V 4 bases short and J 4 bases short, with 13 bases between. Germline loops: CDR1 MDHEN, CDR2 SYDVKM. The CDR3 has 14 residues. CDR3 region: CASSYGGLGTEAFF. CDR3 DNA sequence: TGTGCCAGCAGTTACGGGGGGCTGGGCACTGAAGCTTTCTTT.

This chain connects TRBV10-3 to TRBJ2-7, with no clear D. Per germline, CDR1 ENHRY and CDR2 SYGVKD. The length of the CDR3 is 13 residues. Deletions cut 0 bases from V and 3 bases from J, with 6 bases between. CDR3: CAISESEVYEQYF. CDR3 nucleotides: TGTGCCATCAGTGAGTCCGAGGTCTACGAGCAGTACTTC.

This clonotype has more than one count but fewer than ten. The rearrangement uses TRBV5-1 and TRBJ2-7; D not certain. The CDR3 extends over 14 amino acids. Trimming removed 0 bases from V and 5 bases from J, with 12 bases in between. Germline CDR1 and CDR2: SGHRS and YFSETQ. The CDR3 reads CASSLERFGDEQYF. In nucleotides, the CDR3 is TGCGCCAGCAGCTTGGAGAGGTTTGGAGACGAGCAGTACTTC. The entire variable domain, with the rest obtained from reference TRBV5-1 and TRBJ2-7, is as follows: KAGVTQTPRYLIKTRGQQVTLSCSPISGHRSVSWYQQTPGQGLQFLFEYFSETQRNKGNFPGRFSGRQFSNSRSEMNVSTLELGDSALYLCASSLERFGDEQYFGPGTRLTVT.

This clonotype was recorded many times. This chain connects TRBV10-3 to TRBJ2-1, with 8 bases that match TRBD1. CDR3 length: 14 amino acids. The germline gives CDR1 ENHRY, CDR2 SYGVKD. Trimming took 7 bases from V and 9 from J; bases not matched to a gene: 11. CDR3 amino acids: CAINDRGSRSEQFF. The CDR3 nucleotides are TGTGCCATCAACGACAGGGGAAGCCGTAGTGAGCAGTTCTTC.

The V and J genes are TRBV28 and TRBJ1-5; D possibly corresponds to TRBD1 (6 bases). V was shortened by 7 bases and J by 6 bases, with 10 bases between the two germline ends. Germline V gene sequence: CDR1 MDHEN, CDR2 SYDVKM. The CDR3 has 12 residues. This CDR3 reads CASTAGAQPQHF. The CDR3 DNA reads as TGTGCCAGCACCGCAGGGGCTCAGCCCCAGCATTTT.

At least ten counts were recorded for this clonotype. The chain is built from TRBV2 and TRBJ2-2; 8 bases align to TRBD2. The CDR3 extends over 15 amino acids. With 3 bases clipped from V and 3 bases from J, the junction kept 3 bases outside the gene matches. Germline values: CDR1 SNHLY, CDR2 FYNNEI. The CDR3 is CASSEIAGHTGELFF. The DNA for the CDR3 is TGTGCCAGCAGTGAGATAGCGGGGCACACCGGGGAGCTGTTTTTT.

This clonotype was seen ten or more times. In DNA, the CDR3 is TGCGCCAGCAGCCCTTCCGAGACAGTATATGGCTACACCTTC. It translates to CASSPSETVYGYTF. The chain links TRBV5-1 to TRBJ1-2; a weak D match, TRBD1 (5 bases). Per the germline V gene, CDR1 is SGHRS and CDR2 is YFSETQ. The length of the CDR3 is 14 residues. Between the trimmed V and J ends, which lost 4 bases and 5 bases, there was a span of 15 bases.

This clonotype showed up many times. The V and J genes are TRBV2 and TRBJ2-3; D is uncertain. CDR1 and CDR2 (germline): SNHLY, FYNNEI. The CDR3 totals 10 residues. The V end was cut by 6 bases, the J end by 5 bases, with 3 bases between. Here the CDR3 DNA reads TGTGCCAGCAGACTAGATACGCAGTATTTT. This encodes CASRLDTQYF.

This clonotype was recorded at least ten times. The chain recombines TRBV20-1 with TRBJ2-2; 8 nucleotides agree with TRBD2. J lost 4 bases, V lost 0 bases, and 7 bases had no gene match. The CDR3 runs 16 residues. Germline lookup yields CDR1 DFQATT and CDR2 SNEGSKA (reference sequence). CDR3 nucleotides: TGCAGTGCTAGAGATCATACGGGAGGGACCACCGGGGAGCTGTTTTTT. Protein sequence: CSARDHTGGTTGELFF.

In its sample, this clonotype was seen many times. The chain carries TRBV20-1 and TRBJ2-1, with D unclear. Trimming took off 6 bases at V and 3 bases at J, with 9 bases between the two ends. Germline CDR1 DFQATT, CDR2 SNEGSKA (reference sequence). CDR3 length: 12 amino acids. DNA for the CDR3: TGCAGTGCCCGACCTTTCTACAATGAGCAGTTCTTC. Translating gives CSARPFYNEQFF.

This clonotype was observed many times. The rearrangement uses TRBV3-1 and TRBJ2-7, with 8 bases matching TRBD2. V dropped 9 bases and J dropped 3; count of bases not matched to a gene: 7. The length of the CDR3 is 13 residues. CDR1 is LGHDT, CDR2 YNNKEL, per germline (reference sequence). The CDR3 DNA sequence: TGTGCCAGGTTAAGCGGGAGAGTCTACGAGCAGTACTTC. It specifies CARLSGRVYEQYF.

This clonotype was seen at least ten times. J is TRBJ2-2 and V is TRBV5-1, with TRBD1 matching 9 bases. The CDR3 spans 16 residues. Germline V gene lookup returns CDR1 SGHRS and CDR2 YFSETQ. After removal of 4 bases from V and 6 bases from J, the junction contained 10 bases not matched to a gene. This CDR3 reads CASSPTTGGAPGELFF. The CDR3 nucleotides read TGCGCCAGCAGCCCCACCACAGGGGGCGCGCCCGGGGAGCTGTTTTTT.

This clonotype was observed many times. The J gene is TRBJ2-5, the V gene TRBV12-3 or TRBV12-4, with D maybe TRBD2 (5 bases). Trimming removed 6 bases from V and 3 bases from J, with 14 bases in between. This CDR3 contains 14 residues. The CDR3 here is CASRQTRYKETQYF. CDR3 in DNA: TGTGCCAGCAGACAAACTAGATACAAAGAGACCCAGTACTTC.

This clonotype came up many times. The rearrangement joins TRBV19 to TRBJ2-2; TRBD1 matches at 7 bases. The CDR3 has 16 residues. Trimming cost V 8 bases and J 2 bases; bases outside gene matches: 11. Germline V gene sequence: CDR1 LNHDA, CDR2 SQIVND (reference sequence). For the CDR3, the DNA is TGTGCCAGTCACCCCACGGGACAGAGAAACACCGGGGAGCTGTTTTTT. Translated, it gives CASHPTGQRNTGELFF.

The chain uses TRBV5-1 and TRBJ2-7, with D perhaps matching TRBD1 (6 bases). Germline lookup yields CDR1 SGHRS and CDR2 YFSETQ. The CDR3 covers 13 residues. V was cut by 4 bases and J by 4 bases, with 12 bases left in between. CDR3 amino acids: CASSVRDTYEQYF. The CDR3 region has the DNA TGCGCCAGCAGCGTCCGGGACACTTACGAGCAGTACTTC.

At least ten counts were recorded for this clonotype. This chain links TRBV12-3 or TRBV12-4 with TRBJ2-5, with no clear D. The CDR3 runs to 13 residues. V lost 2 bases and J lost 4, with 8 bases in between. The CDR3 region has the DNA TGTGCCAGCAGTTTACAGGAGCGAGAGACCCAGTACTTC. Encoded protein: CASSLQERETQYF.

In this sample, this clonotype turned up a few times. V is TRBV20-1 and J is TRBJ2-5, with no clear D. The germline gives CDR1 DFQATT, CDR2 SNEGSKA (reference sequence). The CDR3 runs 12 residues. V was cut by 5 bases and J by 4 bases, with 11 bases left in between. The CDR3, as DNA: TGCAGTGCTGATCGCCGACGAGAGACCCAGTACTTC. Encoded protein: CSADRRRETQYF.

This clonotype was seen many times. V usage is TRBV6-1 and J usage is TRBJ2-5, with 12 positions matching TRBD2. CDR1 is MNHNS, CDR2 SASEGT, per germline. Trimming took 6 bases from V and 2 from J; bases not matched to a gene: 4. This CDR3 is built from 15 residues. The CDR3, as DNA: TGTGCCAGCAGGAGGACTAGCGGGATTCAAGAGACCCAGTACTTC. This gives the protein CASRRTSGIQETQYF.

This clonotype was seen a few times. The gene calls are TRBV7-3 and TRBJ2-3; 9 positions match TRBD2. The CDR3 contains 18 residues. Germline trimming cut 4 bases from V and 3 bases from J; bases unmatched to any gene: 14. The germline gives CDR1 SGHTA, CDR2 FQGTGA. The CDR3 region has the DNA TGTGCCAGCAGCTATGTCGGGGGCGGGAGGGCCAGAACAGATACGCAGTATTTT. Amino acids: CASSYVGGGRARTDTQYF.

This clonotype appeared many times. This chain connects TRBV7-2 to TRBJ2-2, with D maybe TRBD2 (6 bases). The CDR3 has 16 residues. Germline V CDR1 and CDR2: SGHTA, FQGNSA. With 1 base removed from V and 1 base from J, the gap between germline ends came to 10 bases. CDR3 protein: CASSLVVGGNTGELFF. In nucleotides, the CDR3 is TGTGCCAGCAGCTTAGTCGTCGGGGGGAACACCGGGGAGCTGTTTTTT.

The chain couples TRBV7-6 to TRBJ2-7; 7 bases match TRBD2. CDR1 and CDR2 (germline): SGHVS, FNYEAQ. There are 18 residues in the CDR3. The V segment lost 2 bases and the J segment 1 base; nucleotides outside the gene matches: 14. CDR3 region: CASSLPQGEGKKSYEQYF. Written as DNA, the CDR3 is TGTGCCAGCAGCTTACCCCAAGGGGAGGGGAAAAAGTCCTACGAGCAGTACTTC.

This clonotype came up a few times. V usage is TRBV7-8 and J usage is TRBJ2-1; D perhaps matches TRBD2 (5 bases). The V and J ends lost 2 bases and 0 bases respectively, with 8 bases between them. Per germline, CDR1 SGHVS and CDR2 FQNEAQ. The CDR3 has 15 amino acids. CDR3 sequence reads: CASSLRRSSYNEQFF. As DNA, the CDR3 is TGTGCCAGCAGCTTAAGGAGGAGCTCCTACAATGAGCAGTTCTTC.